These 9 T cell receptor beta chains originate from one sample sequenced in a study of T-cell memory formation after mild COVID-19. In TCRdb, the 5' RACE reads were re-called with MiXCR into one record per CDR3 protein. In the table there are about 400,000 distinct CDR3 sequences, roughly 14% of which are singletons. Sequenced input: PBMCs or a T cell subset sorted from them (not recorded which). Every receptor here comes from a man aged 18 to 29 who had mild COVID-19 (a few samples of this study predate the infection). Cell type and time point are not known.

This clonotype showed up many times. The V and J genes are TRBV7-9 and TRBJ2-7; TRBD1 might be the D (7 bases). The length of the CDR3 is 15 residues. Trimming took off 1 base at V and 4 bases at J, with 14 bases between the two ends. Per the germline V gene, CDR1 is SEHNR and CDR2 is FQNEAQ (reference sequence). The CDR3 region is CASSLGGDRVYEQYF. DNA of the CDR3: TGTGCCAGCAGCTTAGGGGGGGACAGAGTATACGAGCAGTACTTC.

This clonotype occurred many times. The rearrangement links TRBV29-1 to TRBJ1-2; D remains unclear. The germline V gene has CDR1 SQVTM and CDR2 ANQGSEA. This CDR3 comprises 14 residues. V shed 7 bases and J shed 1 base, with 16 bases lying between them. CDR3 residues: CSAVVAANNYGYTF. CDR3 DNA: TGCAGCGCCGTGGTGGCAGCCAATAACTATGGCTACACCTTC.

The chain links TRBV25-1 to TRBJ2-5, with 9 bases aligning to TRBD2. The CDR3 covers 19 residues. The ends lost 2 bases at V and 2 bases at J; junction bases unmatched: 15. The V gene's germline CDR1 is MGHDK and CDR2 SYGVNS. CDR3 protein: CASSENPGTSFIQQETQYF. In DNA form, the CDR3 reads TGTGCCAGCAGTGAAAACCCCGGGACTAGCTTTATACAACAAGAGACCCAGTACTTC. Full variable domain (remainder filled in from reference TRBV25-1 and TRBJ2-5): EADIYQTPRYLVIGTGKKITLECSQTMGHDKMYWYQQDPGMELHLIHYSYGVNSTEKGDLSSESTVSRIRTEHFPLTLESARPSHTSQYLCASSENPGTSFIQQETQYFGPGTRLLVL.

The chain is built from TRBV2 and TRBJ1-1; possible D gene TRBD1, 5 bases. Germline lookup yields CDR1 SNHLY and CDR2 FYNNEI. Deletions cut 4 bases from V and 5 bases from J, with 23 bases between. The CDR3 extends over 17 amino acids. The CDR3 sequence: CASSASAGQGWRTEAFF. CDR3 DNA: TGTGCCAGCAGTGCATCGGCGGGGCAGGGCTGGAGGACTGAAGCTTTCTTT.

This clonotype was detected only a few times. The chain employs TRBV4-2 and TRBJ1-2; D is undetermined. This CDR3 comprises 13 residues. Germline loops: CDR1 LGHNA, CDR2 YNFKEQ. V was trimmed by 0 bases and J by 8 bases, leaving 10 bases between them. The CDR3 sequence: CASSQEFDGGYTF. CDR3 nucleotides: TGTGCCAGCAGCCAAGAGTTCGACGGGGGCTACACCTTC.

As regards this clonotype: A read error is possible here, since a much larger clone lies one base away. The chain employs TRBV5-1 and TRBJ2-3; D is undetermined. The CDR3 runs to 17 residues. Germline V lookup: CDR1 SGHRS, CDR2 YFSETQ. The ends were cut back, 2 bases at V and 7 bases at J, with 23 bases in the middle. DNA for the CDR3: TGCGCCAGCAGCTTTTCCCCCGGAATACAGAGTGCATATACGCAGTATTTT. Translating gives CASSFSPGIQSAYTQYF.

The table lists this clonotype with a few counts. V usage is TRBV4-2 and J usage is TRBJ2-7; D is possibly TRBD2 (7 bases). Germline loops: CDR1 LGHNA, CDR2 YNFKEQ. This CDR3 comprises 15 residues. Between the trimmed V and J ends, which lost 3 bases and 1 base, there was a span of 13 bases. DNA of the CDR3: TGTGCCAGCAGCCATAGGGGGGGCAGGTCCTACGAGCAGTACTTC. Translated: CASSHRGGRSYEQYF.

This chain joins TRBV7-9 and TRBJ2-3; no clear D. The V gene's germline CDR1 is SEHNR and CDR2 FQNEAQ (reference sequence). V was pared by 3 bases and J by 2 bases, with 6 bases between. The CDR3 has 13 residues. The CDR3 spells CASSFAATDTQYF. CDR3 bases: TGTGCCAGCAGCTTTGCAGCCACAGATACGCAGTATTTT.

This clonotype was picked up a small number of times. This sequence joins TRBV7-9 and TRBJ2-7; TRBD2 is a possible D gene (5 bases). The V gene's germline CDR1 is SEHNR and CDR2 FQNEAQ (reference sequence). This CDR3 comprises 12 residues. V lost 8 bases and J 6 bases, leaving 14 bases between the germline ends. The CDR3 loop is CASRGPGREQYF. The CDR3, as DNA: TGTGCCAGCCGAGGGCCGGGTCGCGAGCAGTACTTC.